The 7 T cell receptor beta chains presented below share a single source sample, sequenced in a study of tumor-infiltrating lymphocytes in oesophageal squamous cell carcinoma. MiXCR was run by TCRdb on the PCR reads, yielding one entry per CDR3 protein. The sample has 15,000 to 20,000 distinct CDR3 sequences; roughly 40% are singletons. The sample comprised normal esophageal tissue next to the tumor. These receptors were taken from a female donor with esophageal squamous cell carcinoma.

This clonotype appeared many times. The chain combines TRBV7-2 with TRBJ1-5, with a weak D call TRBD1 (5 bases). V was pared by 6 bases and J by 2 bases, with 14 bases between. The CDR3 runs to 15 residues. Per germline, CDR1 SGHTA and CDR2 FQGNSA. The CDR3 loop is CASSPQGRGNQPQHF. The CDR3 DNA reads TGTGCCAGCAGTCCCCAGGGCAGGGGCAATCAGCCCCAGCATTTT.

The sample holds one count of this clonotype. Here the CDR3 omits its conserved ending phenylalanine or tryptophan, so a read error is the likely source. No DNA is shown, since the ends of the CDR3 on it are uncertain; the CDR3 is the one TCRdb lists. V and J are TRBV7-2 and TRBJ1-1. Counting both end residues, the CDR3 totals 15 amino acids. CDR1 and CDR2 (germline): SGHTA, FQGNSA. CDR3 amino acids: CASSLASSYEQYFGP.

This clonotype was detected only a few times. A much bigger clone sits one base away, suggesting this may be a read error. This sequence joins TRBV7-3 and TRBJ2-3, with 10 bases identical to TRBD2. Looked up from germline, CDR1 is SGHTA and CDR2 is FQGTGA. V was pared by 5 bases and J by 14 bases, with 13 bases of the junction left unmatched. The CDR3 has 14 amino acids. DNA for the CDR3: TGTGCCAGCAGCCCGGGACTAGCGACCGGGGAGCTGTATTTT. Translating gives CASSPGLATGELYF.

This clonotype was found many times. The junction departs from germline at one end; a sequencing error may be responsible. The chain recombines TRBV12-3 or TRBV12-4 with TRBJ2-7, with TRBD1 identical over 12 bases. The length of the CDR3 is 14 residues. CDR3 region: CASSSGTGGNEQLF. CDR3 bases: TGTGCCAGCAGTTCCGGGACAGGGGGCAATGAGCAGTTATTC.

V gene TRBV27 combines with J gene TRBJ2-5; 9 bases are shared with TRBD1. With the DNA end fitting TRBJ2-1 better, the J assignment may be wrong. The germline V gene has CDR1 MNHEY and CDR2 SMNVEV (reference sequence). The CDR3 totals 15 residues. The CDR3 DNA follows: TGTGCCAGCATCAACAGGGGGCTCCTATACAATGAGCAGTTCTTC. It specifies CASINRGLLYNEQFF.

The rearrangement joins TRBV6-1 to TRBJ2-2, with 8 positions matching TRBD2. V shed 7 bases, J shed 5 bases, and the junction held 9 bases outside the gene matches. This CDR3 spans 15 amino acids. Per the germline V gene, CDR1 is MNHNS and CDR2 is SASEGT. Here the CDR3 DNA reads TGTGCCAGCACCCCTAGGGCGGGAGGTACCGGGGAGCTGTTTTTT. Its protein product is CASTPRAGGTGELFF.

This clonotype was seen repeatedly, ten times or more. The chain carries TRBV6-1 and TRBJ2-7; 12 bases fit TRBD1. From germline, CDR1 is MNHNS and CDR2 SASEGT. Germline trimming cut 7 bases from V and 3 bases from J; bases unmatched to any gene: 10. This CDR3 has 16 residues. The CDR3: CASIPLGDRGRYEQYF. In DNA form, the CDR3 reads TGTGCCAGCATCCCTCTGGGGGACAGGGGGCGCTACGAGCAGTACTTC.